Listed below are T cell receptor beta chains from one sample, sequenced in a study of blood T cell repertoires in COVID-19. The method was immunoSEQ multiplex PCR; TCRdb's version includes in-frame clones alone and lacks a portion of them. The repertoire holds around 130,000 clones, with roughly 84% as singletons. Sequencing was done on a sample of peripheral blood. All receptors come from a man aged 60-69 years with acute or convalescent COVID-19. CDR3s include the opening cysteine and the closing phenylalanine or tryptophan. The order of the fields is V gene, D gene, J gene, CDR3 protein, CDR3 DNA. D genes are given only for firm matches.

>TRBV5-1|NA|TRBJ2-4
CASSLDPTGYELAKNIQYF
TGCGCCAGCAGCTTGGATCCCACAGGCTACGAGCTGGCCAAAAACATTCAGTACTTC
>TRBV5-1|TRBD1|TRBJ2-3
CASSLPGQGATQYF
TGCGCCAGCAGCTTACCGGGACAGGGGGCGACGCAGTATTTT
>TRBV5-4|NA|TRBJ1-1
CASSSGRGKGEAFF
TGTGCCAGCAGCTCCGGGAGGGGTAAGGGTGAAGCTTTCTTT
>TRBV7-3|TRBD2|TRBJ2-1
CASSPGLAGGKVDEQFF
TGTGCCAGCAGCCCCGGACTAGCGGGAGGAAAAGTCGATGAGCAGTTCTTC
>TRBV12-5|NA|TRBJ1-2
CASGSAFANYGYTF
TGTGCTAGTGGTTCCGCGTTTGCGAACTATGGCTACACCTTC
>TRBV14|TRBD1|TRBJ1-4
CASSPGQGAGEKLFF
TGTGCCAGCAGCCCAGGACAGGGGGCTGGTGAAAAACTGTTTTTT
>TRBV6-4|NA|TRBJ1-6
CASSAGPGRDSPLHF
TGTGCCAGCAGTGCGGGTCCCGGGAGGGATTCACCCCTCCACTTT
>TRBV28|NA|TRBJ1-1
CASSMNRPAFF
TGTGCCAGCAGTATGAACAGGCCAGCTTTCTTT
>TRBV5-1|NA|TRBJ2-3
CASSHTRLGIDTQYF
TGCGCCAGCAGCCATACCCGACTGGGTATAGATACGCAGTATTTT
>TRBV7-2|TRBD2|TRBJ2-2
CASTALAGGPDTGELFF
TGTGCCAGCACCGCACTAGCGGGAGGGCCGGACACCGGGGAGCTGTTTTTT